This is a list of T cell receptor beta chains from one sample in a study of shared clonotypes between healthy human individuals. The protocol was immunoSEQ multiplex PCR, while the TCRdb copy is restricted to in-frame clones and leaves out a portion. This table has around 2.5 million clones, 93% appearing once. The sequencing input was naive CD4+ T cells from PBMCs. These receptors all come from a man aged 18 to 29 in good health. Some clones in this sample may be carry-over from other donors' samples. Each CDR3 is given with its conserved first and last residue. The order of the fields is D gene, V gene, J gene, clone size, CDR3 protein, CDR3 DNA. The D gene is left open where the match is weak. A clone size is listed for some rows: how often the clone was seen (once, few, many), or a class if it is expanded.

D: NA
V: TRBV5-1
J: TRBJ1-1
size: NA
CDR3: CASSLFGVYEAFF
DNA: TGCGCCAGCAGCTTGTTCGGGGTTTATGAAGCTTTCTTT

D: NA
V: TRBV15
J: TRBJ1-2
size: NA
CDR3: CATSRPLGDSPQTF
DNA: TGTGCCACCAGCAGACCCTTAGGAGACAGCCCTCAGACCTTC

D: NA
V: TRBV7-9
J: TRBJ2-5
size: NA
CDR3: CASSHSRDLGETQYF
DNA: TGTGCCAGCAGCCACAGCCGGGACCTTGGGGAGACCCAGTACTTC

D: TRBD1
V: TRBV9
J: TRBJ2-1
size: NA
CDR3: CASSLDRGGWNEQFF
DNA: TGTGCCAGCAGCTTAGACAGGGGGGGTTGGAATGAGCAGTTCTTC

D: NA
V: TRBV10-3
J: TRBJ1-3
size: NA
CDR3: CAISETAFSGNTIYF
DNA: TGTGCCATCAGTGAGACAGCCTTCTCTGGAAACACCATATATTTT

D: NA
V: TRBV6-1
J: TRBJ2-1
size: NA
CDR3: CASSVRIWGEQFF
DNA: TGTGCCAGCAGTGTCCGGATTTGGGGCGAGCAGTTCTTC

D: NA
V: TRBV5-1
J: TRBJ1-3
size: NA
CDR3: CASSAANSGNTIYF
DNA: TGCGCCAGCAGCGCGGCCAACTCTGGAAACACCATATATTTT

D: TRBD1
V: TRBV28
J: TRBJ1-5
size: NA
CDR3: CASCKTGGSNQPQHF
DNA: TGTGCCAGCTGCAAAACAGGGGGCAGTAATCAGCCCCAGCATTTT

D: TRBD1
V: TRBV7-2
J: TRBJ1-2
size: NA
CDR3: CASSGQGGLPTYGYTF
DNA: TGTGCCAGCAGCGGACAGGGGGGTCTCCCGACTTATGGCTACACCTTC

D: NA
V: TRBV15
J: TRBJ2-7
size: NA
CDR3: CATSRGPLGEQYF
DNA: TGTGCCACCAGCAGAGGGCCTTTGGGGGAGCAGTACTTC

D: TRBD2
V: TRBV7-9
J: TRBJ2-1
size: NA
CDR3: CASSVLALASGGYEQFF
DNA: TGTGCCAGCAGCGTACTTGCCTTGGCTAGCGGAGGCTATGAGCAGTTCTTC

D: NA
V: TRBV28
J: TRBJ2-5
size: NA
CDR3: CATAGGGRRETQYF
DNA: TGCGCGACCGCAGGGGGGGGGCGCCGGGAGACCCAGTACTTC

D: NA
V: TRBV10-3
J: TRBJ1-2
size: NA
CDR3: CATRGDGRDLDGYTF
DNA: TGTGCCACCCGGGGTGACGGCCGCGACTTGGATGGCTACACCTTC

D: NA
V: TRBV4-2
J: TRBJ2-1
size: NA
CDR3: CASSQVGGKDEQFF
DNA: TGTGCCAGCAGCCAAGTAGGGGGTAAAGATGAGCAGTTCTTC

D: TRBD1
V: TRBV10-2
J: TRBJ1-4
size: NA
CDR3: CASSLRTGREKLFF
DNA: TGCGCCAGCAGTCTCAGGACAGGAAGAGAAAAACTGTTTTTT

D: NA
V: TRBV6-5
J: TRBJ1-2
size: NA
CDR3: CASRTPGRLYGYTF
DNA: TGTGCCAGCAGAACCCCGGGACGGCTCTATGGCTACACCTTC

D: TRBD2
V: TRBV7-2
J: TRBJ2-2
size: NA
CDR3: CASSSSLAGATTGELFF
DNA: TGTGCCAGCAGCTCCTCACTAGCGGGAGCTACCACCGGGGAGCTGTTTTTT

D: TRBD1
V: TRBV4-3
J: TRBJ2-7
size: NA
CDR3: CASSQALTGPSYEQYF
DNA: TGCGCCAGCAGCCAAGCCCTGACAGGGCCCTCCTACGAGCAGTACTTC

D: NA
V: TRBV29-1
J: TRBJ2-7
size: NA
CDR3: CSVASNRVGEQYF
DNA: TGCAGCGTTGCAAGCAATAGGGTCGGCGAGCAGTACTTC

D: NA
V: TRBV28
J: TRBJ2-6
size: NA
CDR3: CASRPTAPYGANVLTF
DNA: TGTGCCTCGAGACCGACGGCGCCCTACGGGGCCAACGTCCTGACTTTC

D: TRBD1
V: TRBV7-6
J: TRBJ1-1
size: NA
CDR3: CASSRYGQGDQAFF
DNA: TGTGCCAGCAGCCGCTACGGACAGGGAGATCAAGCTTTCTTT

D: NA
V: TRBV25-1
J: TRBJ2-6
size: NA
CDR3: CASSEGGSGANVLTF
DNA: TGTGCCAGCAGTGAAGGGGGCTCTGGGGCCAACGTCCTGACTTTC

D: TRBD1
V: TRBV28
J: TRBJ2-3
size: once
CDR3: CASSSPGQEGYTQYF
DNA: TGTGCCAGCAGCTCCCCGGGACAGGAGGGATACACGCAGTATTTT

D: NA
V: TRBV7-8
J: TRBJ2-4
size: once
CDR3: CASSHEGGWGIQYF
DNA: TGTGCCAGCAGCCACGAGGGAGGCTGGGGCATTCAGTACTTC

D: TRBD1
V: TRBV6-1
J: TRBJ2-7
size: NA
CDR3: CASRGQGIQGEQYF
DNA: TGTGCCAGCAGAGGACAGGGCATCCAAGGCGAGCAGTACTTC

D: NA
V: TRBV6-5
J: TRBJ2-7
size: NA
CDR3: CASSYAAGLGYEQYF
DNA: TGTGCCAGCAGTTATGCGGCGGGATTGGGCTACGAGCAGTACTTC

D: NA
V: TRBV5-6
J: TRBJ2-7
size: NA
CDR3: CASSLWDPPRYEQYF
DNA: TGTGCCAGCAGCTTGTGGGACCCTCCACGTTACGAGCAGTACTTC

D: NA
V: TRBV9
J: TRBJ2-5
size: NA
CDR3: CASSPPLGREETQYF
DNA: TGTGCCAGCAGCCCGCCCCTTGGCAGGGAAGAGACCCAGTACTTC

D: TRBD2
V: TRBV9
J: TRBJ2-3
size: NA
CDR3: CASSVPLAGGADTQYF
DNA: TGTGCCAGCAGCGTCCCACTAGCGGGAGGGGCAGATACGCAGTATTTT